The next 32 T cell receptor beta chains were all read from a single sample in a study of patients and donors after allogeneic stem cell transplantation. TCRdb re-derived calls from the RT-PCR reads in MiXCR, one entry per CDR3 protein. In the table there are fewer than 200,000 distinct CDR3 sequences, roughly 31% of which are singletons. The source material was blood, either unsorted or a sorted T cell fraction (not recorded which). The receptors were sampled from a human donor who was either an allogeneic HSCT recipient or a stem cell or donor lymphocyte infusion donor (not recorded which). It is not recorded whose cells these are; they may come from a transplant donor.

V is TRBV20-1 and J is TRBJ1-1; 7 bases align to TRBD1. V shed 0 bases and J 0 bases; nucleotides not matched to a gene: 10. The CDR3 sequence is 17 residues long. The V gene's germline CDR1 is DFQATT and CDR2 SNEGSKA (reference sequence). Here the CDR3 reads CSARDPGQSFMNTEAFF. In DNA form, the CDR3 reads TGCAGTGCTAGAGATCCGGGACAGAGCTTCATGAACACTGAAGCTTTCTTT.

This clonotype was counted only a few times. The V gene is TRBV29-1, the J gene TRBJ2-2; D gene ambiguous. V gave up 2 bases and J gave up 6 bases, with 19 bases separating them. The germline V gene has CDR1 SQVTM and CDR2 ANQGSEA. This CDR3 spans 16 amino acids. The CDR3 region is CSVESILGASAGELFF. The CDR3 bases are TGCAGCGTTGAATCGATCTTGGGCGCATCCGCCGGGGAGCTGTTTTTT.

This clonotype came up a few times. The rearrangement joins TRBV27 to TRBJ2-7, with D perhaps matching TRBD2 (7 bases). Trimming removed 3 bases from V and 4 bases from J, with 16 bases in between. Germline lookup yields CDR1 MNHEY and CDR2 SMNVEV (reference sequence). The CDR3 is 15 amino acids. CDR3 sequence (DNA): TGTGCCAGCAGTTTTGCAGGGGCGGGAGTGTACGAGCAGTACTTC. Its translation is CASSFAGAGVYEQYF.

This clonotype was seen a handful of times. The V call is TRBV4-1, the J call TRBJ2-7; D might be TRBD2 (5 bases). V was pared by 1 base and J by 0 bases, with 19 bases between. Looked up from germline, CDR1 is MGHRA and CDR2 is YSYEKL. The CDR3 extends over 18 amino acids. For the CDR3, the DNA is TGCGCCAGCAGCCAAGGTGCGGGCGGCTCATTGGGCTCCTACGAGCAGTACTTC. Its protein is CASSQGAGGSLGSYEQYF.

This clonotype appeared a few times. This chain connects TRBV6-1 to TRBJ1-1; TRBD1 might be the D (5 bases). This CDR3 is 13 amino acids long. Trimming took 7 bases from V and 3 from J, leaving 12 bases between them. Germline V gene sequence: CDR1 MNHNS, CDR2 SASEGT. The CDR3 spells CASTWGGHTEAFF. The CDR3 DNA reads TGTGCCAGCACCTGGGGGGGACACACTGAAGCTTTCTTT.

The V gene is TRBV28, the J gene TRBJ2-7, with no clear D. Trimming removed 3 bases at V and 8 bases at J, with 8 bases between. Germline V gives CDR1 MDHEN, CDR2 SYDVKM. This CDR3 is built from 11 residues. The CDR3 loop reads CASSLISQQYF. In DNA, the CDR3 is TGTGCCAGCAGTTTGATCAGTCAGCAGTACTTC.

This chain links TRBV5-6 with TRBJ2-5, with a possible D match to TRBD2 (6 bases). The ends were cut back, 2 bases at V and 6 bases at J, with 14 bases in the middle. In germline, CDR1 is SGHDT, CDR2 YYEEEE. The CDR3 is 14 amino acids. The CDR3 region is CASSFLRGLKTQYF. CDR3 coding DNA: TGTGCCAGCAGCTTCCTCCGGGGGTTGAAGACCCAGTACTTC.

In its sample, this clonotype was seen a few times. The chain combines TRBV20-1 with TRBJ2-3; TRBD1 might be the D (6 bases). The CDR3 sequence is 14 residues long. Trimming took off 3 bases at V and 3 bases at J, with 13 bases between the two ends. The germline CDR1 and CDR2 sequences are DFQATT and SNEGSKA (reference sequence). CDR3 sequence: CSARSTQGTDTQYF. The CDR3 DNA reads TGCAGTGCTAGGAGCACCCAGGGGACAGATACGCAGTATTTT.

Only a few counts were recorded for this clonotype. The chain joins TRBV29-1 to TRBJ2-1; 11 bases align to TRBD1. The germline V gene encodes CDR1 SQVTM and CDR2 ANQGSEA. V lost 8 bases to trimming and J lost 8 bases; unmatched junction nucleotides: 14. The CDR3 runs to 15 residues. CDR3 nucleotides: TGCAGCCCTTGGGTCCGGGACAGGGGGTTGGATGAGCAGTTCTTC. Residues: CSPWVRDRGLDEQFF.

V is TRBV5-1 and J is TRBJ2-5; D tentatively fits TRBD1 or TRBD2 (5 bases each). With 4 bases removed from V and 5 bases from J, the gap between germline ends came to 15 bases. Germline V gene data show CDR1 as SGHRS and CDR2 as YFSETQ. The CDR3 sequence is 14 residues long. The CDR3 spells CASSISGTSETQYF. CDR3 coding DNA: TGCGCCAGCAGCATATCCGGGACGTCGGAGACCCAGTACTTC.

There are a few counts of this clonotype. The CDR3 nucleotides read TGCAGCGTTGTCGCAAGCGGACAAAAGACCCAGTACTTC. It yields the protein CSVVASGQKTQYF. This chain links TRBV29-1 with TRBJ2-5, with D tentatively TRBD1 or TRBD2 (5 bases each). V was shortened by 4 bases and J by 6 bases, with 15 bases between the two germline ends. CDR3 length equals 13 residues. Germline-derived CDR1 and CDR2 are SQVTM and ANQGSEA.

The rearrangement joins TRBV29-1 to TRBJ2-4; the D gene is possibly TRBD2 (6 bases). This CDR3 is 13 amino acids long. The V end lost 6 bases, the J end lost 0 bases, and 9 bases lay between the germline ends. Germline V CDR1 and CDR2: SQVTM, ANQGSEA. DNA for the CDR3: TGCAGCGTGGCGGGACGAGCCAAAAACATTCAGTACTTC. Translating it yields CSVAGRAKNIQYF.

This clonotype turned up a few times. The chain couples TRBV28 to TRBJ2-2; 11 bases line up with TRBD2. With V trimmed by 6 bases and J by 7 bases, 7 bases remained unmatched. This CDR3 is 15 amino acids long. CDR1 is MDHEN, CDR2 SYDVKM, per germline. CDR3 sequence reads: CASRVLAGAGGELFF. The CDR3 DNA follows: TGTGCCAGCAGAGTACTAGCGGGAGCAGGCGGGGAGCTGTTTTTT.

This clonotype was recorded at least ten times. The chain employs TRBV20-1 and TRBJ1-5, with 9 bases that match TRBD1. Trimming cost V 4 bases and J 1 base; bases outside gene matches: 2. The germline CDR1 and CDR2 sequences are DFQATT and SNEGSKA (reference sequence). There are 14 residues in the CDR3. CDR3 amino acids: CSAKGTGSNQPQHF. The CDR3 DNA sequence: TGCAGTGCTAAAGGGACAGGGAGCAATCAGCCCCAGCATTTT.

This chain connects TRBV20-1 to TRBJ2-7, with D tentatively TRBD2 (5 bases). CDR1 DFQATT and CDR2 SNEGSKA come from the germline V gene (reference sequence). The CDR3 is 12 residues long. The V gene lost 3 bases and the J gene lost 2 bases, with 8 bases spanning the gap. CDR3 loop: CSASSAAYEQYF. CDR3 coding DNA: TGCAGTGCTAGTAGCGCAGCCTACGAGCAGTACTTC.

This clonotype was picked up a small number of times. The CDR3 DNA reads as TGCAGCGTGGCTAGGGTAGCGGGGACAGATACGCAGTATTTT. This encodes CSVARVAGTDTQYF. The chain has TRBV29-1 and TRBJ2-3; 8 bases map to TRBD2. Germline assignment: CDR1 SQVTM and CDR2 ANQGSEA. The CDR3 covers 14 residues. V dropped 6 bases and J dropped 3; count of bases not matched to a gene: 8.

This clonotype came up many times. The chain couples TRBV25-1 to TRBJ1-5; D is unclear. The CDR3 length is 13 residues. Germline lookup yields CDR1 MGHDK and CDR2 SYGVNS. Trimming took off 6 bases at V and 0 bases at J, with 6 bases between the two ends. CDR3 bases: TGTGCCAGCAGCATCAGTAGCAATCAGCCCCAGCATTTT. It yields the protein CASSISSNQPQHF.

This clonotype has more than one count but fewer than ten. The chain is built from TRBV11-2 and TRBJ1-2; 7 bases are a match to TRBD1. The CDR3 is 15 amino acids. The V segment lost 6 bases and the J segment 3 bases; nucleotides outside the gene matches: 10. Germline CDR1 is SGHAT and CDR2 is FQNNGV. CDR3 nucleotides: TGTGCCAGCAGTCCCGGGACAGAAATTTACTATGGCTACACCTTC. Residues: CASSPGTEIYYGYTF.

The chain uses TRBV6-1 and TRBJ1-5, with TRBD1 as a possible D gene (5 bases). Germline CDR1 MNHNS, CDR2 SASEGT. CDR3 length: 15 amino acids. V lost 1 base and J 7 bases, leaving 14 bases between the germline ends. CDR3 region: CASSEVWGFGQPQHF. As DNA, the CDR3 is TGTGCCAGCAGTGAAGTATGGGGGTTTGGACAGCCCCAGCATTTT.

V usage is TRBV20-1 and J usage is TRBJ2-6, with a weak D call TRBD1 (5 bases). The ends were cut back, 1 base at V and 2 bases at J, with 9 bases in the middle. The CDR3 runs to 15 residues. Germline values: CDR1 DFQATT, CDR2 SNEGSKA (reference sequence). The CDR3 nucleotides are TGCAGTGCTAGAGCCGCAGGGACTGGGGCCAACGTCCTGACTTTC. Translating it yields CSARAAGTGANVLTF.

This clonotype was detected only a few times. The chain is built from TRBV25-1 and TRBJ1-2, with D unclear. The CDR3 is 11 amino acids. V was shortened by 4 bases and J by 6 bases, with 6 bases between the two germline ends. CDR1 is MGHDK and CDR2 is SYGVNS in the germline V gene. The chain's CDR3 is CASSALNGYTF. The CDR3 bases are TGTGCCAGCAGTGCCCTGAATGGCTACACCTTC.

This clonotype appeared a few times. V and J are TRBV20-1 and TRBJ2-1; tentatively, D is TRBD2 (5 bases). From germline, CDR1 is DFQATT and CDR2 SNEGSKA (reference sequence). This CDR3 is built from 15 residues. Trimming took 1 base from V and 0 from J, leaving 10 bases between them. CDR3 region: CSARGRGSSYNEQFF. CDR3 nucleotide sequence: TGCAGTGCTAGAGGGCGAGGGAGCTCCTACAATGAGCAGTTCTTC.

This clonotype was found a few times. The CDR3 nucleotides read TGTGCCAGCAACGGGGGCGGCTATGGCTACACCTTC. As protein: CASNGGGYGYTF. V usage is TRBV6-5 and J usage is TRBJ1-2, with TRBD1 as a possible D gene (6 bases). V lost 7 bases and J lost 4, with 10 bases in between. The CDR3 sequence is 12 residues long. Germline CDR1 MNHEY, CDR2 SVGAGI.

The CDR3 DNA reads TGTGCCAGCAGTTTAACCCAGCGGGGGCCCCAGCATTTT. Protein sequence: CASSLTQRGPQHF. This chain uses TRBV28 with TRBJ1-5; D uncertain. The V gene lost 2 bases and the J gene lost 9 bases, with 11 bases spanning the gap. The germline gives CDR1 MDHEN, CDR2 SYDVKM. This CDR3 has 13 residues.

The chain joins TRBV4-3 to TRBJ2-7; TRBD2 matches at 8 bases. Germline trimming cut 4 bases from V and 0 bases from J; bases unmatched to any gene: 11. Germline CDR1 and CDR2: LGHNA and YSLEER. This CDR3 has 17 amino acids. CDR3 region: CASSRRDGRASSYEQYF. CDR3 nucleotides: TGCGCCAGCAGCCGGCGTGACGGGAGGGCCTCCTCCTACGAGCAGTACTTC.

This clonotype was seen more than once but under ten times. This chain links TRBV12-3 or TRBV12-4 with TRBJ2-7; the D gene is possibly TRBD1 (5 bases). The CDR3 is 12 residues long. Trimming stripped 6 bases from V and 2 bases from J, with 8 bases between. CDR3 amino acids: CASSDSPYEQYF. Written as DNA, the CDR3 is TGTGCCAGCAGCGACAGTCCCTACGAGCAGTACTTC.

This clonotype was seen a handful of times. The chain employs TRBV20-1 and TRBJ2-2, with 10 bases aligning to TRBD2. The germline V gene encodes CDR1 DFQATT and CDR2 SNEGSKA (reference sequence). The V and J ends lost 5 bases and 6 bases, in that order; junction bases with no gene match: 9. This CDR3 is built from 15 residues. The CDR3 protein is CSAESGTSDPGELFF. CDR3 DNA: TGCAGTGCTGAATCCGGGACTAGCGACCCCGGGGAGCTGTTTTTT.

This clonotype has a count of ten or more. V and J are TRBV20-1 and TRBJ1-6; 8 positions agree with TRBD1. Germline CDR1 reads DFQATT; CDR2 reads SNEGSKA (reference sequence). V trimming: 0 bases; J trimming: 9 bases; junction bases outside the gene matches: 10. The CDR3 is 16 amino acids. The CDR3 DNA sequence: TGCAGTGCTAGAGATCTGGGACAGGTGATCTCTTCACCCCTCCACTTT. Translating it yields CSARDLGQVISSPLHF.

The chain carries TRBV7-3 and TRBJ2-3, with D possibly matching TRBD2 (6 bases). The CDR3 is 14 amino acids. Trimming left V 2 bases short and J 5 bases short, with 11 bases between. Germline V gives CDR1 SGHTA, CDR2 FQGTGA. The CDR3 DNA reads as TGTGCCAGCAGCTTAGACGCGGGGAGAGATACGCAGTATTTT. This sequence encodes CASSLDAGRDTQYF.

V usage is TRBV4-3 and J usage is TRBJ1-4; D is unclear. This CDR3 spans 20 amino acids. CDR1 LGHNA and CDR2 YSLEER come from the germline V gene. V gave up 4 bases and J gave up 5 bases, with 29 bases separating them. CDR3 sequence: CASSPTIPPVSSLENEKLFF. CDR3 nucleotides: TGCGCCAGCAGCCCCACTATCCCCCCGGTATCCTCCCTCGAGAATGAAAAACTGTTTTTT.

The CDR3 DNA reads as TGTGCCAGCAGCTTAACGGAAGGAACCCCGAGCACAGATACGCAGTATTTT. It specifies CASSLTEGTPSTDTQYF. This chain joins TRBV7-9 and TRBJ2-3, with D hard to call. Trimming left V 2 bases short and J 0 bases short, with 15 bases between. The CDR3 sequence is 17 residues long. Germline CDR1 SEHNR, CDR2 FQNEAQ (reference sequence).

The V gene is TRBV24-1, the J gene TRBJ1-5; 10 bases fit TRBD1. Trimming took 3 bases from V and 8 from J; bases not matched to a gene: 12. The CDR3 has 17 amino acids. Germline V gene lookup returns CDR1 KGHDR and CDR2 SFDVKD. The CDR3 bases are TGTGCCACCAGTGATCGACTCGGACAGGGGGTCTCAAAGCCCCAGCATTTT. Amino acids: CATSDRLGQGVSKPQHF.